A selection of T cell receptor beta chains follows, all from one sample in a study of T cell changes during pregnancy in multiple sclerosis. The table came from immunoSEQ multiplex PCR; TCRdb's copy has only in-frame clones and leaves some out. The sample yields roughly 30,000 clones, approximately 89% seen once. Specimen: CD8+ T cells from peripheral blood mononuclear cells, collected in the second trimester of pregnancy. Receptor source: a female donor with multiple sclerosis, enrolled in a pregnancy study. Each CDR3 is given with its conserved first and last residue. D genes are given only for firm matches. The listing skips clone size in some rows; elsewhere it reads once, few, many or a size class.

CASSYLPGQGTGELFF TGTGCCAGCAGTTACCTTCCCGGACAGGGCACCGGGGAGCTGTTTTTT TRBJ2-2 TRBD1 TRBV6-5 few
CASSRTGSYNEQFF TGTGCCAGCAGTCGGACAGGCTCCTACAATGAGCAGTTCTTC TRBJ2-1 TRBD1 TRBV27 .
CASPGGNGGANVLTF TGTGCCAGCCCGGGGGGAAACGGTGGGGCCAACGTCCTGACTTTC TRBJ2-6 TRBD2 TRBV9 .
CASSLLSESTGELFF TGCGCCAGCAGCCTACTTTCGGAGTCCACCGGGGAGCTGTTTTTT TRBJ2-2 . TRBV4-1 .
CASSLGQVSGANVLTF TGTGCCAGCAGTTTGGGTCAGGTCTCTGGGGCCAACGTCCTGACTTTC TRBJ2-6 . TRBV27 .
CASSIGRGASYEQYF TGTGCCAGTAGTATCGGGCGGGGGGCCTCCTACGAGCAGTACTTC TRBJ2-7 TRBD2 TRBV19 few
CAWMGPTSYEQYF TGTGCCTGGATGGGGCCGACCTCCTACGAGCAGTACTTC TRBJ2-7 . TRBV30 .
CASSHRGQPQHF TGTGCCAGCAGCCACAGGGGGCAGCCCCAGCATTTT TRBJ1-5 TRBD1 TRBV28 .
CAFRRPDRTFRTDTQYF TGTGCCTTCCGACGGCCGGACAGGACTTTTCGCACAGATACGCAGTATTTT TRBJ2-3 TRBD1 TRBV30 .
CASSSDSLGNTIYF TGTGCCAGCAGTTCGGACAGCCTTGGAAACACCATATATTTT TRBJ1-3 . TRBV27 .
CASSQEQGAFGELFF TGTGCCAGCAGCCAAGAACAGGGGGCTTTCGGGGAGCTGTTTTTT TRBJ2-2 TRBD1 TRBV4-2 .
CASSERGGTDTQYF TGTGCCAGCAGTGAGCGGGGGGGCACAGATACGCAGTATTTT TRBJ2-3 TRBD2 TRBV6-4 medium-sized
CASSLVSTGGSNTGELFF TGTGCCAGCAGCTTAGTCTCTACGGGGGGGAGTAACACCGGGGAGCTGTTTTTT TRBJ2-2 TRBD2 TRBV7-9 .
CASSPGLAGTTDTQYF TGTGCCAGCAGCCCGGGACTAGCGGGGACCACAGATACGCAGTATTTT TRBJ2-3 TRBD2 TRBV7-9 few
CSHRENTEAFF TGCAGCCACCGGGAGAACACTGAAGCTTTCTTT TRBJ1-1 . TRBV20-1 .
CASRKRDNTGELFF TGCGCCAGCAGGAAGCGGGATAACACCGGGGAGCTGTTTTTT TRBJ2-2 TRBD2 TRBV10-1 .